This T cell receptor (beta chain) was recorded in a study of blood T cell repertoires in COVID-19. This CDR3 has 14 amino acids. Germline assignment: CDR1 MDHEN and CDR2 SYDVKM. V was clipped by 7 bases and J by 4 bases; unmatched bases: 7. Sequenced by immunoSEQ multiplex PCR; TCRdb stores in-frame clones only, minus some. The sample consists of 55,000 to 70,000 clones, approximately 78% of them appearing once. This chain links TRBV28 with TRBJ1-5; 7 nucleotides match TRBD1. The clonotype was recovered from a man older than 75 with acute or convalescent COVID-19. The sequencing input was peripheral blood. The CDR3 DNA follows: TGTGCCAGCACCTACCGCAGGGGGAATCAGCCCCAGCATTTT. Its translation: CASTYRRGNQPQHF.